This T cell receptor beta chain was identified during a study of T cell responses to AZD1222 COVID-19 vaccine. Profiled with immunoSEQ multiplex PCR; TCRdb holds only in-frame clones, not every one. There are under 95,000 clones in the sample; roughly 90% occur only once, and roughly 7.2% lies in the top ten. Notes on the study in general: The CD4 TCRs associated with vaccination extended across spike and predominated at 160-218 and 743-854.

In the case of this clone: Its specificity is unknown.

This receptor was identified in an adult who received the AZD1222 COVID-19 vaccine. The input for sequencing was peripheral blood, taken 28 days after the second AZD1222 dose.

The DNA of the CDR3 is TGTGCCGTAAAAGGGAGGGTGAGCACAGATACGCAGTATTTT. This translates into CAVKGRVSTDTQYF. The V gene is TRBV6-5, the J gene TRBJ2-3; 7 bases align to TRBD2. Unmatched junction bases numbered 8, after V lost 11 bases and J lost 0 bases. The germline V gene encodes CDR1 MNHEY and CDR2 SVGAGI. The CDR3 sequence is 14 residues long.